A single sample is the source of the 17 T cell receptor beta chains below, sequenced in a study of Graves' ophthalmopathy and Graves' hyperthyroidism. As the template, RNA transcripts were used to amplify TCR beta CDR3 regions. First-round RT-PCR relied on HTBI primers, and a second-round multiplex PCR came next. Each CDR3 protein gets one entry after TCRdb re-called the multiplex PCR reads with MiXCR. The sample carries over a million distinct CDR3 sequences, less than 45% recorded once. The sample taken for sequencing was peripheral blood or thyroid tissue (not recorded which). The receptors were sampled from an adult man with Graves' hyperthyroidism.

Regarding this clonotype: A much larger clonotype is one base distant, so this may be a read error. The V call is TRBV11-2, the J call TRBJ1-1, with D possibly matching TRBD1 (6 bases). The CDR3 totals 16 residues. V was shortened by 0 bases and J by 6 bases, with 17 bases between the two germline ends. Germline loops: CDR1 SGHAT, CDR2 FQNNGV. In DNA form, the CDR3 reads TGTGCCAGCAGCTTAGACCGTCGGGTAGGGGGGGCTGAAGCTTTCTTT. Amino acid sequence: CASSLDRRVGGAEAFF. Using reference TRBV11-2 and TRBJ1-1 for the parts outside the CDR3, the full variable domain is EAGVAQSPRYKIIEKRQSVAFWCNPISGHATLYWYQQILGQGPKLLIQFQNNGVVDDSQLPKDRFSAERLKGVDSTLKIQPAKLEDSAVYLCASSLDRRVGGAEAFFGQGTRLTVV.

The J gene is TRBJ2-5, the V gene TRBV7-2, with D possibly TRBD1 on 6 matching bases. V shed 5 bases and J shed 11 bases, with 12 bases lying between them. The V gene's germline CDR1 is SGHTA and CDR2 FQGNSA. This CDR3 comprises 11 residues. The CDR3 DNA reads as TGTGCCAGCAGCCGAGGAAGGGGGCAGTACTTC. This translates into CASSRGRGQYF. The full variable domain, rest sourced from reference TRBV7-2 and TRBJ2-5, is GAGVSQSPSNKVTEKGKDVELRCDPISGHTALYWYRQSLGQGLEFLIYFQGNSAPDKSGLPSDRFSAERTGGSVSTLTIQRTQQEDSAVYLCASSRGRGQYFGPGTRLLVL.

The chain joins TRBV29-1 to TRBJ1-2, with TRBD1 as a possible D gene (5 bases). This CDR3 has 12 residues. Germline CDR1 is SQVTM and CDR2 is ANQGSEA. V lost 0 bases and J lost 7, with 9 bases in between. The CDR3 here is CSVEEGGGGYTF. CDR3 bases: TGCAGCGTTGAAGAGGGGGGTGGTGGCTACACCTTC.

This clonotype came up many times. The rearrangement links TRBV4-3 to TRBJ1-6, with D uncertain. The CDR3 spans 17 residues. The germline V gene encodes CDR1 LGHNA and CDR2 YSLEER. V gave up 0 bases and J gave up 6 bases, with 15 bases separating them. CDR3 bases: TGCGCCAGCAGCCAAGATTGGGTACGCCAGAGTAATTCACCCCTCCACTTT. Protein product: CASSQDWVRQSNSPLHF.

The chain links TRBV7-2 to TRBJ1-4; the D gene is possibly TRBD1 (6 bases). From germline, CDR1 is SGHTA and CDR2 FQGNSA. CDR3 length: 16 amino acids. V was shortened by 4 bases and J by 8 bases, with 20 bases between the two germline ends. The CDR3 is CASSSVPGASYEKLFF. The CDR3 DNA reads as TGTGCCAGCAGCTCAGTGCCGGGGGCAAGCTACGAAAAACTGTTTTTT.

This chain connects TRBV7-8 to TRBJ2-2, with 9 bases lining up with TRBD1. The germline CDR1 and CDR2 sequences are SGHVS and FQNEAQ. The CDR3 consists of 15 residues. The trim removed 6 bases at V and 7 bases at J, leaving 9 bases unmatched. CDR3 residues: CASRSGTGMSGELFF. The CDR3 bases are TGTGCCAGCAGGTCTGGGACAGGGATGAGCGGGGAGCTGTTTTTT.

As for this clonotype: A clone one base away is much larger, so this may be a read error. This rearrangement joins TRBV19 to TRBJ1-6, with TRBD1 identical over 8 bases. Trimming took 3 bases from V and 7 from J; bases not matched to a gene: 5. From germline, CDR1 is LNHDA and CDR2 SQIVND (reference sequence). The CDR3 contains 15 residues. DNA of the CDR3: TGTGCCAGTAGTATCACAGGGGGTTCAAATTCACCCCTCCACTTT. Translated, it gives CASSITGGSNSPLHF.

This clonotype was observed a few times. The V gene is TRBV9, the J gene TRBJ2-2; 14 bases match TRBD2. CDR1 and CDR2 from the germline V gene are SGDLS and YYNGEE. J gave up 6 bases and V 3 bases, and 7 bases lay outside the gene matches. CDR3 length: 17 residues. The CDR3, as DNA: TGTGCCAGCAGCGGAGGGGGACTAGCGGGAGAGGCCGGGGAGCTGTTTTTT. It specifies CASSGGGLAGEAGELFF.

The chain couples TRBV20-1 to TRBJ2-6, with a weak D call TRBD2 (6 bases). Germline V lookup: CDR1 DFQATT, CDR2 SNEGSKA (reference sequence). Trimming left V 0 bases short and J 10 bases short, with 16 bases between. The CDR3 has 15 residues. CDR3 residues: CSARDLAGGGNVLTF. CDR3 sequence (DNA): TGCAGTGCTAGAGATTTGGCAGGTGGGGGGAACGTCCTGACTTTC.

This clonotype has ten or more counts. CDR3 DNA sequence: TGTGCCAGCAGCTCCGGACAGGGGATGTACGAGCAGTACTTC. Its translation: CASSSGQGMYEQYF. J is TRBJ2-7 and V is TRBV11-1; 9 bases fit TRBD1. CDR3 length equals 14 residues. Germline V gene data show CDR1 as SGHAT and CDR2 as FQDESV (reference sequence). V dropped 4 bases and J dropped 4; count of bases not matched to a gene: 5.

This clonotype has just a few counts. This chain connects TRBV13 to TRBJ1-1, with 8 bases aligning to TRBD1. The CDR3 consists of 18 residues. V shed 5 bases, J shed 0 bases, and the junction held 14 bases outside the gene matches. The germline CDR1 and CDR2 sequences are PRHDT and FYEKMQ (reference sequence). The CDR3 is CASSASTGGLTMNTEAFF. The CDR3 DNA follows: TGTGCCAGCAGCGCATCCACAGGGGGGCTTACTATGAACACTGAAGCTTTCTTT.

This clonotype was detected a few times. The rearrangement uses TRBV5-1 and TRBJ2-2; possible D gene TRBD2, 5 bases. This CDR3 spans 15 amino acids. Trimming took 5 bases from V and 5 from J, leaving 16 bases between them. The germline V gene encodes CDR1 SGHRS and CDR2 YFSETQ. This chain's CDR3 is CASREELGITGELFF. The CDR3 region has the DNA TGCGCCAGCAGAGAAGAACTAGGGATTACCGGGGAGCTGTTTTTT. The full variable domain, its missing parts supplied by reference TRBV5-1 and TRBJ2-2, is KAGVTQTPRYLIKTRGQQVTLSCSPISGHRSVSWYQQTPGQGLQFLFEYFSETQRNKGNFPGRFSGRQFSNSRSEMNVSTLELGDSALYLCASREELGITGELFFGEGSRLTVL.

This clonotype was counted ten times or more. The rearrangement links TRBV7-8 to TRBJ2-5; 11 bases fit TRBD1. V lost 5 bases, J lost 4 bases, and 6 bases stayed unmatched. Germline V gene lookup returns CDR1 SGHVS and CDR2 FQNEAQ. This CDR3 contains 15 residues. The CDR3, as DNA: TGTGCCAGCAGCCCTGGACAGGGGGCAGGAGAGACCCAGTACTTC. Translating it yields CASSPGQGAGETQYF.

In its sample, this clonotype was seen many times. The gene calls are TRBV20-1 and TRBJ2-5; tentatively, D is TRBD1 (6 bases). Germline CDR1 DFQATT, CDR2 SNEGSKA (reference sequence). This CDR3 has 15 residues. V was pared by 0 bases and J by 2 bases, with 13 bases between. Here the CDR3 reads CSARDGGNPQETQYF. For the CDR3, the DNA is TGCAGTGCTAGAGATGGGGGCAACCCTCAAGAGACCCAGTACTTC.

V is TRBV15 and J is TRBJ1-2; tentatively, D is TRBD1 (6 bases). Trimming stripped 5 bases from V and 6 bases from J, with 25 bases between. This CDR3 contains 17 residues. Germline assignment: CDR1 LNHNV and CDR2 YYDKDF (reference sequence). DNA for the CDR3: TGTGCCACCAGCCCCCAAGGCAGGGGCATACCGAGGCATGGCTACACCTTC. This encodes CATSPQGRGIPRHGYTF.

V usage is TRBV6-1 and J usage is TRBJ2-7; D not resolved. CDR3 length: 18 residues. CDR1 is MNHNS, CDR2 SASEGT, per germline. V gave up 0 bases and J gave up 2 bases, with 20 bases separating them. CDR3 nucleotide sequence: TGTGCCAGCAGTGAAGCGCTTCACGGACGGAGCCTAACCTACGAGCAGTACTTC. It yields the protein CASSEALHGRSLTYEQYF.

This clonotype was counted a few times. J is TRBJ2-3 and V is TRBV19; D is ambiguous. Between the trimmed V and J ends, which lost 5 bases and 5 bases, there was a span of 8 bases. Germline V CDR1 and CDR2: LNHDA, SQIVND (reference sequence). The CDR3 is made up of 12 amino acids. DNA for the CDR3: TGTGCCAGTAGTGAATACGGAGATACGCAGTATTTT. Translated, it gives CASSEYGDTQYF.